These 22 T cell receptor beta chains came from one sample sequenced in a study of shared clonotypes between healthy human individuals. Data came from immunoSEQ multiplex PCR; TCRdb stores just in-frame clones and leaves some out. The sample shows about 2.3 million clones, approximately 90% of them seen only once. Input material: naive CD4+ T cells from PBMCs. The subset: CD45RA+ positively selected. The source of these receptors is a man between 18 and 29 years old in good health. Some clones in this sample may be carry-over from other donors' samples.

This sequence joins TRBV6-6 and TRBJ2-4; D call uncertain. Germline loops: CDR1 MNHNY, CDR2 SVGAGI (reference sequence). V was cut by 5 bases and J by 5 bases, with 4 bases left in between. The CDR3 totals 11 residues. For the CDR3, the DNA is TGTGCCAGCAGTATGGAAAACATTCAGTACTTC. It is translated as CASSMENIQYF.

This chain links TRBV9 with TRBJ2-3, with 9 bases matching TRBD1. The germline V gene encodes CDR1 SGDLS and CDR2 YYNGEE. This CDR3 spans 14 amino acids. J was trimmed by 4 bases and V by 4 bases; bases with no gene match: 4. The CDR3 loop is CASSSRTGADTQYF. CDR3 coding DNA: TGTGCCAGCAGCTCCCGGACAGGGGCAGATACGCAGTATTTT.

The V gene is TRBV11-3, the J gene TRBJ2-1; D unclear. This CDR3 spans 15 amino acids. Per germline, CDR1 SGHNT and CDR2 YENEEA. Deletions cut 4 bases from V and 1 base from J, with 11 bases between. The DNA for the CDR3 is TGTGCCAGCAGCTACGACGGACGTTCCTACAATGAGCAGTTCTTC. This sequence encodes CASSYDGRSYNEQFF.

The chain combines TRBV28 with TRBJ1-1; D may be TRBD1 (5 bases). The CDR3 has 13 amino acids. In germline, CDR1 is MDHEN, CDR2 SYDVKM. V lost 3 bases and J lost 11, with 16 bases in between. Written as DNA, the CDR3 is TGTGCCAGCAGTTTGGAGTTGCAGGGATCGGCTTTCTTT. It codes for CASSLELQGSAFF.

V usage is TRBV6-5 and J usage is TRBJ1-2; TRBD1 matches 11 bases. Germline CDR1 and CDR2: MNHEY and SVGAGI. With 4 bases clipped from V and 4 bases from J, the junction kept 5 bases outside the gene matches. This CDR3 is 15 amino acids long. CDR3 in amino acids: CASSSPGQGVYGYTF. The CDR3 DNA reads TGTGCCAGCAGTTCTCCGGGACAGGGGGTCTATGGCTACACCTTC.

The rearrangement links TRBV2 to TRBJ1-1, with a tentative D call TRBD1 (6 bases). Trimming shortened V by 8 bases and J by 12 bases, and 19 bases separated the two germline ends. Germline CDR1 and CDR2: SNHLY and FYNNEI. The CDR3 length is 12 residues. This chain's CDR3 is CASREGQTSSFF. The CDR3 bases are TGTGCCAGCCGGGAAGGACAGACGTCGTCTTTCTTT. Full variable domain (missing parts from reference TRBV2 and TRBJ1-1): EPEVTQTPSHQVTQMGQEVILRCVPISNHLYFYWYRQILGQKVEFLVSFYNNEISEKSEIFDDQFSVERPDGSNFTLKIRSTKLEDSAMYFCASREGQTSSFFGQGTRLTVV.

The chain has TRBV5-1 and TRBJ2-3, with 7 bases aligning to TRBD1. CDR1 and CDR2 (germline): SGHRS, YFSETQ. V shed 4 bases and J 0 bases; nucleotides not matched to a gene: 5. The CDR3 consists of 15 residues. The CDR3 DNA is TGCGCCAGCAGCCGGCTGACAGGGAGCACAGATACGCAGTATTTT. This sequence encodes CASSRLTGSTDTQYF.

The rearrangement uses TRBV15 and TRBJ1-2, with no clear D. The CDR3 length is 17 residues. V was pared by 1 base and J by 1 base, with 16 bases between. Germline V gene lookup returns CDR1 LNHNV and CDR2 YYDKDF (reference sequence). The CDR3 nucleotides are TGTGCCACCAGCAGAGGAGGAACCAACAGACTTAACTATGGCTACACCTTC. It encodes CATSRGGTNRLNYGYTF.

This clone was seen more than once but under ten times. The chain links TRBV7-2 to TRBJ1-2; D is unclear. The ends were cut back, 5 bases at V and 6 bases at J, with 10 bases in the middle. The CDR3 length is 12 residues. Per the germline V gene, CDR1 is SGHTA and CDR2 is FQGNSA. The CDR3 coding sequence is TGTGCCAGCAGCCCTCATTTTGATGGCTACACCTTC. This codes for CASSPHFDGYTF.

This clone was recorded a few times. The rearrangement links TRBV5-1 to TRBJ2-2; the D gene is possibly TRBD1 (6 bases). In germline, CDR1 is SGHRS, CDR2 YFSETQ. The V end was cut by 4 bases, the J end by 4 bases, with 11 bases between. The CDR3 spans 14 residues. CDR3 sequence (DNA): TGCGCCAGCAGCCTGTCAGGGGTCACCGGGGAGCTGTTTTTT. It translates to CASSLSGVTGELFF. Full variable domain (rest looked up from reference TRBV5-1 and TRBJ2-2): KAGVTQTPRYLIKTRGQQVTLSCSPISGHRSVSWYQQTPGQGLQFLFEYFSETQRNKGNFPGRFSGRQFSNSRSEMNVSTLELGDSALYLCASSLSGVTGELFFGEGSRLTVL.

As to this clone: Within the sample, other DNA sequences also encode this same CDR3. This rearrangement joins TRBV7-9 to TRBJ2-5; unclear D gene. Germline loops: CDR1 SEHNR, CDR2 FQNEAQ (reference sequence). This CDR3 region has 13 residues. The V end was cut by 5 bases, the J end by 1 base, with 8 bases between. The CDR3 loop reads CASSLRSQETQYF. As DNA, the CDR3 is TGTGCCAGCAGCCTCAGGTCCCAAGAGACCCAGTACTTC.

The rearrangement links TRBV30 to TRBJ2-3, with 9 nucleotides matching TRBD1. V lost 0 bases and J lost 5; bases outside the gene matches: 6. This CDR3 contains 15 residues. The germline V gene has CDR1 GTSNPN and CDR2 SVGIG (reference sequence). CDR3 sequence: CAWSVRDRVRDTQYF. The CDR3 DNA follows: TGTGCCTGGAGTGTCAGGGACAGGGTCAGAGATACGCAGTATTTT.

The CDR3: CASSLGLPDQPQHF. The CDR3 bases are TGTGCCAGCAGCTTAGGCTTACCCGATCAGCCCCAGCATTTT. The V and J genes are TRBV7-9 and TRBJ1-5; D is uncertain. V gave up 1 base and J gave up 5 bases, with 9 bases separating them. Germline V gene sequence: CDR1 SEHNR, CDR2 FQNEAQ (reference sequence). CDR3 length: 14 amino acids.

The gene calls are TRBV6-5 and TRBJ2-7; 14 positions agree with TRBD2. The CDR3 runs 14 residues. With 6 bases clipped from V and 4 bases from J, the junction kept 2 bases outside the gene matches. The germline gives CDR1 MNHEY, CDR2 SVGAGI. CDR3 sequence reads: CASRRLAGGYEQYF. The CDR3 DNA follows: TGTGCCAGCAGGAGACTAGCGGGAGGGTACGAGCAGTACTTC.

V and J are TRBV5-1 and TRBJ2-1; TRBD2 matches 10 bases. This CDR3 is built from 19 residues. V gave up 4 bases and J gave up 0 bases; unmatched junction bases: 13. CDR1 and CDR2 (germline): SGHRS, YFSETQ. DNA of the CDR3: TGCGCCAGCAGCCCTCGCAGGACTAGCGGTCTAAGCTCCTACAATGAGCAGTTCTTC. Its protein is CASSPRRTSGLSSYNEQFF.

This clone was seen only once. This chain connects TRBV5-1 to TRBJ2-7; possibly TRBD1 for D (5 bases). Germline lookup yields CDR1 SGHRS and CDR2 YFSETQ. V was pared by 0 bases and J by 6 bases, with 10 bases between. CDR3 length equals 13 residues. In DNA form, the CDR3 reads TGCGCCAGCAGCTTGGGACAGATGAGCGAGCAGTACTTC. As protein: CASSLGQMSEQYF.

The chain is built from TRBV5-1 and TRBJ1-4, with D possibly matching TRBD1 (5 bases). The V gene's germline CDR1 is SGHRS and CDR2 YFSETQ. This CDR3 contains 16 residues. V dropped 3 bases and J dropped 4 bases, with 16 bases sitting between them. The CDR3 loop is CASSSGGAGGNEKLFF. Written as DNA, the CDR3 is TGCGCCAGCAGCTCTGGGGGTGCCGGGGGTAATGAAAAACTGTTTTTT.

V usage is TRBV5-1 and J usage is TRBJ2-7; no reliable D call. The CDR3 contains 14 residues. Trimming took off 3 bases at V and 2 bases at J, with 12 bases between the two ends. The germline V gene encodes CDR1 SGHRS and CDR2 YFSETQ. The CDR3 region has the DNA TGCGCCAGCAGCTGGGCCGACACGACCTACGAGCAGTACTTC. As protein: CASSWADTTYEQYF.

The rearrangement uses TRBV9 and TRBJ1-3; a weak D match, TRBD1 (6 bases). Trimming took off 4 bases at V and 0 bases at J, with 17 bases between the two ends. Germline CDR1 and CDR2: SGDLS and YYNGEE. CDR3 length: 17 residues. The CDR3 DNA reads TGTGCCAGCAGCCCGTCCCCGACAGGAAGCTCTGGAAACACCATATATTTT. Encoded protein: CASSPSPTGSSGNTIYF. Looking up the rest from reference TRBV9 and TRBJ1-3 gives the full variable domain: DSGVTQTPKHLITATGQRVTLRCSPRSGDLSVYWYQQSLDQGLQFLIQYYNGEERAKGNILERFSAQQFPDLHSELNLSSLELGDSALYFCASSPSPTGSSGNTIYFGEGSWLTVV.

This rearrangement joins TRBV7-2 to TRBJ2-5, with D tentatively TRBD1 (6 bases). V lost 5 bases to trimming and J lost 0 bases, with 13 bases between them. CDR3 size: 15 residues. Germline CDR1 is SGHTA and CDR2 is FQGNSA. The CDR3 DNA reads TGTGCCAGCAGCCAAGGACAGCAGTACCAAGAGACCCAGTACTTC. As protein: CASSQGQQYQETQYF.

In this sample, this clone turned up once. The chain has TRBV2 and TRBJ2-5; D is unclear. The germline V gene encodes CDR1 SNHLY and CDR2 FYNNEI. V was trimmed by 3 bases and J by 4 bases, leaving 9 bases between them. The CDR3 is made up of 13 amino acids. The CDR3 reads CASSDSRIETQYF. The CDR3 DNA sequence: TGTGCCAGCAGTGACTCTCGAATAGAGACCCAGTACTTC.

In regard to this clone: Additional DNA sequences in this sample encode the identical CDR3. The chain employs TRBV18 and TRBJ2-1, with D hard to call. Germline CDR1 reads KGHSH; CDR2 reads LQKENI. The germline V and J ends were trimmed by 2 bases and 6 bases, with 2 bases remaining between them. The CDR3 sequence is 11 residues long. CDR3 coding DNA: TGTGCCAGCTCACCATTCAATGAGCAGTTCTTC. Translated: CASSPFNEQFF.